The rows below give T cell receptor beta chains drawn from one sample of a study of blood T cell repertoires in COVID-19. Libraries were prepared by immunoSEQ multiplex PCR; TCRdb keeps only in-frame clonotypes and omits some of them. This sample has around 200,000 clones; around 90% occur once, and the top ten carry roughly 6.7%. Sequencing was performed on peripheral blood. These receptor sequences come from a man aged 40-50 years with acute or convalescent COVID-19. Both conserved end residues are part of each CDR3. Each record gives: V gene, J gene, CDR3 protein.

TRBV10-1	TRBJ2-2	CASSVETGVTGELFF
TRBV5-1	TRBJ2-5	CASSLPQGTIQETQYF
TRBV11-2	TRBJ2-7	CASSLRDRVHEQYF
TRBV27	TRBJ2-2	CASSFPTGELFF
TRBV7-8	TRBJ2-7	CASSLGGTAAYEQYF
TRBV5-1	TRBJ1-1	CASSLGGRGNTEAFF
TRBV27	TRBJ2-1	CASSLASPAYNEQFF
TRBV27	TRBJ2-1	CASSHYNEQFF
TRBV6-5	TRBJ1-6	CASTGQENSPLHF
TRBV12-2	TRBJ2-2	CASRLSSCAGELFF
TRBV7-8	TRBJ1-6	CASGTDRDNSPLHF
TRBV15	TRBJ1-5	CATSADRGRRQPQHF
TRBV15	TRBJ1-4	CATSRGGTGANEKLFF
TRBV10-1	TRBJ2-1	CASSELGADNEQFF
TRBV3-1/TRBV3-2	TRBJ2-7	CASSQSSYEQYF
TRBV30	TRBJ2-7	CAWSSGPPGRRGF
TRBV15	TRBJ1-2	CATSREFGGNYGYTF
TRBV7-9	TRBJ1-1	CASSQVVGAGTEAFF
TRBV10-1	TRBJ2-7	CASASGGAAYEQYF
TRBV19	TRBJ1-2	CASNNDRLYGYTF
TRBV7-2	TRBJ1-6	CASSLQGWNSPLHF
TRBV11-2	TRBJ2-7	CASSFPGQGSYEQYF
TRBV11-3	TRBJ1-1	CASSLNSGNTEAFF
TRBV6-2/TRBV6-3	TRBJ1-2	CASSSYRGGGYTF
TRBV28	TRBJ1-4	CASSLGSLGGREKLFF
TRBV11-2	TRBJ2-3	CASSPLAGGRADTQYF
TRBV4-1	TRBJ1-1	CASSQGAGGQGEAFF
TRBV5-1	TRBJ1-2	CASSLTGEGANYGYTF
TRBV15	TRBJ1-1	CATSRDRWNTEAFF
TRBV3-1/TRBV3-2	TRBJ2-5	CASSHHLQGPETQYF
TRBV6-2/TRBV6-3	TRBJ2-7	CASSYSAVSSYEQYF
TRBV19	TRBJ1-5	CASNLGAWGNQPQHF
TRBV28	TRBJ1-2	CASSFPLGIYGYTF
TRBV29-1	TRBJ1-1	CSVNRVGLDTEAFF
TRBV19	TRBJ2-5	CASGGEQTQYF
TRBV6-7	TRBJ1-1	CASSYAGQGPGPGPIGNTEAFF
TRBV6-5	TRBJ2-7	CASNNANRGRYEQYF
TRBV25-1	TRBJ1-5	CASSEWGDGNQPQHF
TRBV23-1	TRBJ2-3	CASSPQGDTQYF
TRBV30	TRBJ1-2	CAWSASGGYGYTF
TRBV27	TRBJ1-2	CASSLLGQAIYGYTF
TRBV4-3	TRBJ2-2	CASSPQGAQGGELFF
TRBV6-2/TRBV6-3	TRBJ2-4	CASSYGAPGPQNIQYF
TRBV3-1/TRBV3-2	TRBJ1-4	CASSQDRGRQGANEKLFF
TRBV6-2/TRBV6-3	TRBJ1-1	CASSYPATGEAFF
TRBV5-4	TRBJ1-2	CASSGGTGGTGYTF
TRBV7-9	TRBJ2-3	CASSVRPTSGVGADTQYF
TRBV27	TRBJ1-6	CASSPGAYNSPLHF
TRBV11-2	TRBJ2-7	CASSFAGAPAYEQYF
TRBV3-1/TRBV3-2	TRBJ2-3	CASSPGITNTDTQYF
TRBV6-5	TRBJ1-1	CASTERMNTEAFF
TRBV11-2	TRBJ1-5	CASSLAGNQPQHF
TRBV6-5	TRBJ2-7	CATGQPKELTYEQYF
TRBV6-2/TRBV6-3	TRBJ2-5	CASSYGQSETQYF
TRBV6-5	TRBJ2-2	CASRASGGAPGELFF
TRBV9	TRBJ2-1	CASSSAGGRGYNEQFF
TRBV5-1	TRBJ1-4	CASSPEAGEKLFF
TRBV19	TRBJ1-6	CASTMTGRNSPLHF